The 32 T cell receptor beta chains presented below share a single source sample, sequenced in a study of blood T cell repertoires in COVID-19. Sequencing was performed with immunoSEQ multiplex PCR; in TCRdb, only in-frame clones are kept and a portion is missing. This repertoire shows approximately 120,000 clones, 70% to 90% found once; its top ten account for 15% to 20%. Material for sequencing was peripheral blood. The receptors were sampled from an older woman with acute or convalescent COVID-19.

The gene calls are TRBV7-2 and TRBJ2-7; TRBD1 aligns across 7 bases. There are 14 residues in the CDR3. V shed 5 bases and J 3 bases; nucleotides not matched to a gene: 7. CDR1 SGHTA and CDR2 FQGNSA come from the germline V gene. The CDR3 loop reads CASSTRQGFYEQYF. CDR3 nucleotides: TGTGCCAGCAGCACTCGACAGGGCTTCTACGAGCAGTACTTC.

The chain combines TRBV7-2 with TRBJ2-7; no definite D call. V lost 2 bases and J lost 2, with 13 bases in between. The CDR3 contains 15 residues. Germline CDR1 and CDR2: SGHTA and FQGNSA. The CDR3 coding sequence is TGTGCCAGCAGCTTAAGAGACGCGGTTACCTACGAGCAGTACTTC. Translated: CASSLRDAVTYEQYF. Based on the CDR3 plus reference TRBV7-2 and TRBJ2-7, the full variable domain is GAGVSQSPSNKVTEKGKDVELRCDPISGHTALYWYRQSLGQGLEFLIYFQGNSAPDKSGLPSDRFSAERTGGSVSTLTIQRTQQEDSAVYLCASSLRDAVTYEQYFGPGTRLTVT.

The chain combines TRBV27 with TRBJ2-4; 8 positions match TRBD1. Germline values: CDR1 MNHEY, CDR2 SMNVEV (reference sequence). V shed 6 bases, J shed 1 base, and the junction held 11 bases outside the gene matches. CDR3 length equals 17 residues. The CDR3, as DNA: TGTGCCAGCAGAAACCTAAGACAGGGGTTGGCCAAAAACATTCAGTACTTC. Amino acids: CASRNLRQGLAKNIQYF.

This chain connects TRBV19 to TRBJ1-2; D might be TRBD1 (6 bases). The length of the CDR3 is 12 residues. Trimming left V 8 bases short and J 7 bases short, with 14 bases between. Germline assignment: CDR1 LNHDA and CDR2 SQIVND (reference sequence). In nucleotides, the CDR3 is TGTGCCAGTCTCAGGGGCAGGGCTGGCTACACCTTC. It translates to CASLRGRAGYTF.

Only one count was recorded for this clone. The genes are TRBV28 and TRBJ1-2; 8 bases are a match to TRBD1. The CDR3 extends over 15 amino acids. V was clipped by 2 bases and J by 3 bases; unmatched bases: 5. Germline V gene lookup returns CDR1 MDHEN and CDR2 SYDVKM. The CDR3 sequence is CASSLGLGQDYGYTF. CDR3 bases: TGTGCCAGCAGTTTAGGACTGGGACAGGACTATGGCTACACCTTC.

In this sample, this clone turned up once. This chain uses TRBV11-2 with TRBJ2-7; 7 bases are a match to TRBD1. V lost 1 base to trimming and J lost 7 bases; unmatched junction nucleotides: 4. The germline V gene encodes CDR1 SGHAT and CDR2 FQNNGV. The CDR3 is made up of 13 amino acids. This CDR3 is CASSLGQQGEQYF. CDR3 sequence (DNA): TGTGCCAGCAGCTTAGGGCAACAGGGGGAGCAGTACTTC.

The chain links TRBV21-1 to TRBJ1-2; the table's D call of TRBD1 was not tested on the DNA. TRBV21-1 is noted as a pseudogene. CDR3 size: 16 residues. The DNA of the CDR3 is TGTGCCAGCAGCAAAGTCCTACAGGGGGCGTTCGATGGCTACACCTTC. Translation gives CASSKVLQGAFDGYTF.

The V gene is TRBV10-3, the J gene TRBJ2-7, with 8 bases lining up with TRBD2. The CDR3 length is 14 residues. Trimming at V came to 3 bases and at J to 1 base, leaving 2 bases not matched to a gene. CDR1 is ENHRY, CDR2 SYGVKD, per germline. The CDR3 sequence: CAISERGGSYEQYF. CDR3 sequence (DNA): TGTGCCATCAGTGAACGGGGGGGGTCCTACGAGCAGTACTTC.

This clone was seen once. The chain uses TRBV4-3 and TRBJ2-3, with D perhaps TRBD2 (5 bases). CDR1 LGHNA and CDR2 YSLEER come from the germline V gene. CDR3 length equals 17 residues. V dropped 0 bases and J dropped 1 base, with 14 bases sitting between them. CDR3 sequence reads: CASSQDRPGYRTDTQYF. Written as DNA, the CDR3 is TGCGCCAGCAGCCAAGATCGGCCGGGGTATCGCACAGATACGCAGTATTTT.

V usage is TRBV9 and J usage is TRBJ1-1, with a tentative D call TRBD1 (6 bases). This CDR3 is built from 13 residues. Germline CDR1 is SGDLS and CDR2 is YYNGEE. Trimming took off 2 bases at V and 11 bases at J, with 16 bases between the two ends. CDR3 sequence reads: CASSVGQGSRAFF. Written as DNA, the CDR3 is TGTGCCAGCAGCGTGGGGCAGGGGAGTCGGGCTTTCTTT.

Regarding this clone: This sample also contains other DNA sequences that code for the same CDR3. Here the CDR3 DNA reads TGTGCCAGTTCCCAGGGGGCCGCGGGAAACACCATATATTTT. Residues: CASSQGAAGNTIYF. The chain combines TRBV19 with TRBJ1-3; TRBD1 matches 8 bases. CDR3 length: 14 amino acids. CDR1 is LNHDA, CDR2 SQIVND, per germline (reference sequence). V was pared by 8 bases and J by 4 bases, with 7 bases of the junction left unmatched.

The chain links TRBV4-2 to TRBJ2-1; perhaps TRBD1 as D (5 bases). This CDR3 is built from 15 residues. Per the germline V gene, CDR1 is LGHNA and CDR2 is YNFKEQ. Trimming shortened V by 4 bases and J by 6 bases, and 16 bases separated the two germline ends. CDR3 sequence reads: CASSPSTGLLNEQFF. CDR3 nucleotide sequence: TGTGCCAGCAGCCCCTCCACAGGTCTCCTCAATGAGCAGTTCTTC.

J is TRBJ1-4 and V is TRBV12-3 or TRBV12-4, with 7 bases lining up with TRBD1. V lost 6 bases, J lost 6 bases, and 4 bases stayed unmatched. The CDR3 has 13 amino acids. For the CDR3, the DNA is TGTGCCAGCAGGCGGGACAGCTATGAAAAACTGTTTTTT. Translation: CASRRDSYEKLFF.

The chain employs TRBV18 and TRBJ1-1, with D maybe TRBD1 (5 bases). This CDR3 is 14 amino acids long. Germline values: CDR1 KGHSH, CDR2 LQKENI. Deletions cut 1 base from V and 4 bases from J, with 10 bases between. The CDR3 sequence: CASSPQSGFTEAFF. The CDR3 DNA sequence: TGTGCCAGCTCACCACAATCAGGGTTCACTGAAGCTTTCTTT.

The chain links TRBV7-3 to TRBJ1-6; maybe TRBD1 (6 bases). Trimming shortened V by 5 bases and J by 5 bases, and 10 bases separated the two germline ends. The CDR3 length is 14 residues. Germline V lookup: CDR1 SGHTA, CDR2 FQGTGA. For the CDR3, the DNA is TGTGCCAGCAGCGCACAGGGAAATAATTCACCCCTCCACTTT. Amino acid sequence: CASSAQGNNSPLHF.

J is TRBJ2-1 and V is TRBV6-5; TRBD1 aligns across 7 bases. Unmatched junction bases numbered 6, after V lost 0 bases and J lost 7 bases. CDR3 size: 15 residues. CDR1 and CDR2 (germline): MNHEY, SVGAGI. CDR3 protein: CASSYSGTEGNEQFF. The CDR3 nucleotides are TGTGCCAGCAGTTACTCGGGGACAGAAGGTAATGAGCAGTTCTTC.

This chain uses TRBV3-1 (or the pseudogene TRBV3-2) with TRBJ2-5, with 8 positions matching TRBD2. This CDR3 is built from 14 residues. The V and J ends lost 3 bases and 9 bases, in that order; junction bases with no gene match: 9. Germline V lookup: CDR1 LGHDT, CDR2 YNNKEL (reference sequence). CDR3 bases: TGTGCCAGCAGCCAGCGCGGGGGGACGGAGGCCCAGTACTTC. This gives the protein CASSQRGGTEAQYF.

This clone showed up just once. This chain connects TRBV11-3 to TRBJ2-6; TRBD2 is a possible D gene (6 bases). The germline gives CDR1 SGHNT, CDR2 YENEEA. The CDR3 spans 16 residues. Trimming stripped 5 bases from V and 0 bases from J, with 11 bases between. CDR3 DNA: TGTGCCAGCAGCCGATCGGGGGACTCTGGGGCCAACGTCCTGACTTTC. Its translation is CASSRSGDSGANVLTF.

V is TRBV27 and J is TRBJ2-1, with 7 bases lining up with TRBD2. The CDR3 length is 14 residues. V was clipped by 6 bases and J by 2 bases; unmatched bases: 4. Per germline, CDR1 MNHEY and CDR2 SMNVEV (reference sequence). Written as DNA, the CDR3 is TGTGCCAGCAGGGGTAGCGGGCCCTACAATGAGCAGTTCTTC. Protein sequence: CASRGSGPYNEQFF.

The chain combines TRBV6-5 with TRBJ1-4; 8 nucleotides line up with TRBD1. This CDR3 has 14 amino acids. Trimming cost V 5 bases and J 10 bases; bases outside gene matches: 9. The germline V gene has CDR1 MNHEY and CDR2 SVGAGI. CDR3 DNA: TGTGCCAGCAGTCTCCCAGGGGGCCAAGGAAAACTGTTTTTT. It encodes CASSLPGGQGKLFF.

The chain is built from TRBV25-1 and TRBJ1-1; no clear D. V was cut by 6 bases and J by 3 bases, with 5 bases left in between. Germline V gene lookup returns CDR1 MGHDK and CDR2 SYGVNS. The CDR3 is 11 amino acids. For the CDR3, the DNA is TGTGCCAGCAGACTCTACACTGAAGCTTTCTTT. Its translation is CASRLYTEAFF.

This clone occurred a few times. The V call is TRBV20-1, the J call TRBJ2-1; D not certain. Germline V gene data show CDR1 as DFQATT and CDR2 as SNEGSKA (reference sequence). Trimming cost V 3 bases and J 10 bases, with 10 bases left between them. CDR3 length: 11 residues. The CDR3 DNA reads TGCAGTGCTAGTCCGATAGAAGAGCAGTTCTTC. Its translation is CSASPIEEQFF.

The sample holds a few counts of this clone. In DNA form, the CDR3 reads TGTGCCAGCAGTTTGGGAAGGGGCTATGGCTACACCTTC. Translation gives CASSLGRGYGYTF. The chain uses TRBV28 and TRBJ1-2; tentative D call: TRBD1 (5 bases). CDR3 length: 13 residues. Germline loops: CDR1 MDHEN, CDR2 SYDVKM. V lost 3 bases, J lost 4 bases, and 9 bases lay in between.

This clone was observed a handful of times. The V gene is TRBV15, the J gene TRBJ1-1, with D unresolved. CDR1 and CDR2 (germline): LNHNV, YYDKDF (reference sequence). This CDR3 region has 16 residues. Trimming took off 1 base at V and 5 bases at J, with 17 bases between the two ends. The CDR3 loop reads CATSRGGSLGGTEAFF. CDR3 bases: TGTGCCACCAGCAGAGGGGGAAGCCTAGGAGGGACTGAAGCTTTCTTT. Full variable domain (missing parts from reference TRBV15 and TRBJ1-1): DAMVIQNPRYQVTQFGKPVTLSCSQTLNHNVMYWYQQKSSQAPKLLFHYYDKDFNNEADTPDNFQSRRPNTSFCFLDIRSPGLGDTAMYLCATSRGGSLGGTEAFFGQGTRLTVV.

Here the CDR3 DNA reads TGTGCCAGCAGCGTAGCGGGAGGGGAAAATTCACCCCTCCACTTT. Encoded protein: CASSVAGGENSPLHF. The J gene is TRBJ1-6, the V gene TRBV9; D might be TRBD1 (5 bases). CDR3 length: 15 amino acids. CDR1 and CDR2 from the germline V gene are SGDLS and YYNGEE. V gave up 0 bases and J gave up 7 bases, with 11 bases separating them.

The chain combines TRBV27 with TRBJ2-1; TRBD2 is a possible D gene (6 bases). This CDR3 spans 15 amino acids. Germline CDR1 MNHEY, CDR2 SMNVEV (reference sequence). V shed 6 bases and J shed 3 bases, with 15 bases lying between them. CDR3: CASRTGTSLYNEQFF. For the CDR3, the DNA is TGTGCCAGCAGGACCGGGACTTCCCTCTACAATGAGCAGTTCTTC.

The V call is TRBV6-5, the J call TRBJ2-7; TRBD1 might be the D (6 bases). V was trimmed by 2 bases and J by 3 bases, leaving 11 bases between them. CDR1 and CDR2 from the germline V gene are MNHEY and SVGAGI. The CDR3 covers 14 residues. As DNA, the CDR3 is TGTGCCAGCAGTTACGGTAGAGGGGGCTACGAGCAGTACTTC. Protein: CASSYGRGGYEQYF.

The CDR3 DNA reads TGTGCCAGCAGCCCGGGGGTAGAGACTGAAGCTTTCTTT. It yields the protein CASSPGVETEAFF. V gene TRBV14 combines with J gene TRBJ1-1, with D possibly being TRBD1 (5 bases). This CDR3 comprises 13 residues. The germline CDR1 and CDR2 sequences are SGHDN and FVKESK. Trimming took off 4 bases at V and 5 bases at J, with 11 bases between the two ends.

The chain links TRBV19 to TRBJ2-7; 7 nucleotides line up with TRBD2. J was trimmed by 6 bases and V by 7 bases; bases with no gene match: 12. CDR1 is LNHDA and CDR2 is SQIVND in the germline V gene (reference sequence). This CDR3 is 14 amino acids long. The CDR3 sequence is CASNPNWASGEQYF. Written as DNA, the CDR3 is TGTGCCAGTAACCCAAATTGGGCTAGCGGCGAGCAGTACTTC.

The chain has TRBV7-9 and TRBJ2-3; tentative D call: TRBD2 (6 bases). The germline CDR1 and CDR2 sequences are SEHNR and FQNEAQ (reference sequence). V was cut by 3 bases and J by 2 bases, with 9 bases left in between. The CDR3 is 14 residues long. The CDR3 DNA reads TGTGCCAGCAGCTTCAGACTAGACACAGATACGCAGTATTTT. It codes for CASSFRLDTDTQYF.

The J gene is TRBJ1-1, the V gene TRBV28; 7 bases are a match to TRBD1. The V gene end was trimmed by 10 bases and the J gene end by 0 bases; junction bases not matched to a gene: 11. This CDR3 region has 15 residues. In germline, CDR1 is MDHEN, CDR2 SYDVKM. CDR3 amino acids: CATNSPGTVNTEAFF. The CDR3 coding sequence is TGTGCCACAAACTCTCCGGGGACAGTGAACACTGAAGCTTTCTTT.

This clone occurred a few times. The CDR3 loop is CASSQGGGYTEAFF. The CDR3 coding sequence is TGCGCCAGCAGCCAAGGGGGAGGGTACACTGAAGCTTTCTTT. This chain uses TRBV4-1 with TRBJ1-1; D unresolved. This CDR3 comprises 14 residues. V was pared by 1 base and J by 3 bases, with 9 bases between. Germline V gene sequence: CDR1 MGHRA, CDR2 YSYEKL.